The 8 T cell receptor beta chains reported below all come from one sample, sequenced in a study of T cell responses to AZD1222 COVID-19 vaccine (dated by TCRdb to the early 2020s). What the time point label conveys for this sample: about 28 days (+/-7) after the second vaccine dose. In light of the paper, this sample's treatment or condition label describes: meningococcal conjugate vaccine given as trial control. Preparation of the library involved the immunoSEQ multiplex PCR assay. This is the immuneACCESS table as TCRdb keeps it, with only in-frame sequences that have V and J called. A part of the clones is gone; compared with another copy, unresolved V genes explain less than half, and the rest is unexplained. The sample table lists under 200,000 clones, around 94% of them with a count of one. Around 3.6% of the sample is in the top ten clones. The specimen comprised peripheral blood, sampled 28 days after the second dose of the MenACWY control vaccine. The source of these receptors is an adult who received the MenACWY meningococcal vaccine as a control.

V usage is TRBV6-1 and J usage is TRBJ1-1; tentatively, D is TRBD1 (6 bases). CDR1 MNHNS and CDR2 SASEGT come from the germline V gene. Trimming cost V 4 bases and J 6 bases, with 21 bases left between them. The CDR3 spans 16 residues. The CDR3 bases are TGTGCCAGCAGTGGGGTATCGTACAGGGTACGGTCTGAAGCTTTCTTT. This encodes CASSGVSYRVRSEAFF.

This chain connects TRBV18 to TRBJ2-3; a weak D match, TRBD1 (5 bases). V lost 3 bases to trimming and J lost 1 base, with 11 bases between them. The CDR3 spans 15 residues. Germline CDR1 reads KGHSH; CDR2 reads LQKENI. The CDR3 bases are TGTGCCAGCTCACCGTTACAGGACGGCACAGATACGCAGTATTTT. This codes for CASSPLQDGTDTQYF.

The rearrangement uses TRBV3-1 (or the pseudogene TRBV3-2) and TRBJ2-7, with D possibly being TRBD1 (7 bases). Germline CDR1 and CDR2: LGHDT and YNNKEL (reference sequence). Trimming pared 6 bases from V and 2 bases from J, leaving 14 bases between. This CDR3 has 14 residues. CDR3 nucleotides: TGTGCCAGCAGAAAACAGGGGACTGCCTACGAGCAGTACTTC. It codes for CASRKQGTAYEQYF.

With respect to this clone: Other DNA sequences in the same sample also yield this CDR3. V is TRBV12-3 or TRBV12-4 and J is TRBJ1-2, with D possibly being TRBD1 (5 bases). With 2 bases removed from V and 1 base from J, the gap between germline ends came to 5 bases. The CDR3 runs to 13 residues. The CDR3 sequence is CASSLQGNYGYTF. The CDR3 DNA follows: TGTGCCAGCAGTTTACAGGGTAACTATGGCTACACCTTC.

The genes are TRBV30 and TRBJ1-4; maybe TRBD1 (6 bases). V lost 1 base and J lost 7, with 10 bases in between. The CDR3 extends over 13 amino acids. CDR1 is GTSNPN, CDR2 SVGIG, per germline (reference sequence). CDR3: CAWSEQGREKLFF. CDR3 nucleotide sequence: TGTGCCTGGAGTGAACAGGGACGTGAAAAACTGTTTTTT. Supplemented by reference TRBV30 and TRBJ1-4, the full variable domain reads SQTIHQWPATLVQPVGSPLSLECTVEGTSNPNLYWYRQAAGRGLQLLFYSVGIGQISSEVPQNLSASRPQDRQFILSSKKLLLSDSGFYLCAWSEQGREKLFFGSGTQLSVL.

The J gene is TRBJ2-3, the V gene TRBV29-1; tentative D call: TRBD2 (6 bases). V lost 0 bases to trimming and J lost 0 bases, with 13 bases between them. CDR3 size: 16 residues. Germline values: CDR1 SQVTM, CDR2 ANQGSEA. The CDR3 coding sequence is TGCAGCGTTGAAGATGGCCAGCGGGCCAGCACAGATACGCAGTATTTT. Translated: CSVEDGQRASTDTQYF.

This chain uses TRBV27 with TRBJ1-5; 10 bases agree with TRBD1. In germline, CDR1 is MNHEY, CDR2 SMNVEV (reference sequence). Trimming cost V 4 bases and J 7 bases; bases outside gene matches: 1. CDR3 size: 13 residues. CDR3 residues: CASSWTGGQPQHF. In DNA form, the CDR3 reads TGTGCCAGCAGTTGGACAGGGGGGCAGCCCCAGCATTTT.

The CDR3 region is CASSVVGGNNEKLFF. CDR3 sequence (DNA): TGTGCCAGCAGCGTAGTGGGTGGGAATAATGAAAAACTGTTTTTT. V gene TRBV9 combines with J gene TRBJ1-4; D gene ambiguous. Trimming took off 0 bases at V and 4 bases at J, with 10 bases between the two ends. The CDR3 loop spans 15 amino acids. Germline V gives CDR1 SGDLS, CDR2 YYNGEE. Full variable domain (rest looked up from reference TRBV9 and TRBJ1-4): DSGVTQTPKHLITATGQRVTLRCSPRSGDLSVYWYQQSLDQGLQFLIQYYNGEERAKGNILERFSAQQFPDLHSELNLSSLELGDSALYFCASSVVGGNNEKLFFGSGTQLSVL.